This TCR beta chain came from a study of metastatic and nonmetastatic thyroid tumors. At the level of the study: Repertoires were compared across blood and tumor or nodule tissue from malignant and benign thyroid patients.

CDR1 and CDR2 (germline): SNHLY, FYNNEI. The CDR3 spans 13 residues. V lost 6 bases and J 4 bases, leaving 12 bases between the germline ends. No treatment of any kind had been given to any patient before thyroid surgery. The authors' processing: The study's classifier, a distant-metastasis tool for papillary thyroid cancer, was built using CDR3 differences across clinicopathological groups. MiXCR re-clonotyped the PCR reads for TCRdb. These V and J calls originate from TCRdb's pipeline instead of the authors' own analysis. Among about 20,000 clones listed, 12% were seen once. This sequence originates from a male donor with papillary thyroid cancer or a benign thyroid nodule (not recorded which). Some clones in this sample may be carry-over from other donors' samples. Sequenced: blood. The genes are TRBV2 and TRBJ1-2; a weak D match, TRBD1 (5 bases). The CDR3 loop is CASRDGTIYGYTF. CDR3 DNA sequence: TGTGCCAGCAGAGACGGGACTATCTATGGCTACACCTTC. Filled out from reference TRBV2 and TRBJ1-2, the complete variable domain reads EPEVTQTPSHQVTQMGQEVILRCVPISNHLYFYWYRQILGQKVEFLVSFYNNEISEKSEIFDDQFSVERPDGSNFTLKIRSTKLEDSAMYFCASRDGTIYGYTFGSGTRLTVV.